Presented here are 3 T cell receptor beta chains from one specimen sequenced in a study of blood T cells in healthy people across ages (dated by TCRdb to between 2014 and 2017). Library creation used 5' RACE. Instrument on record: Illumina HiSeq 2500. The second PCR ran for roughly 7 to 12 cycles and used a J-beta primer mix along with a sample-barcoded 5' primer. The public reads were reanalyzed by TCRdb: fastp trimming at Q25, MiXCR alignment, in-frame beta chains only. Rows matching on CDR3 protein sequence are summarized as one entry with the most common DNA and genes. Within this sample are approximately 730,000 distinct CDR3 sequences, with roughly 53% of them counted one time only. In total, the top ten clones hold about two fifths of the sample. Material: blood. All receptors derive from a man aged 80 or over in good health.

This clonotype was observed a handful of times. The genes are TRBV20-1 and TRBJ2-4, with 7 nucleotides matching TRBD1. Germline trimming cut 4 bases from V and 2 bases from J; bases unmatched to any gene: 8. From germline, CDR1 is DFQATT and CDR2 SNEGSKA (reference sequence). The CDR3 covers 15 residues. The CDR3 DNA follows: TGCAGTGCTACGACGGGACAGACCACCAAAAACATTCAGTACTTC. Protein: CSATTGQTTKNIQYF.

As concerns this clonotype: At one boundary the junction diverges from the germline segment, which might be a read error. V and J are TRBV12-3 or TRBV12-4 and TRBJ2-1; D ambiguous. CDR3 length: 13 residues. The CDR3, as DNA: TGTGCCAGCAGTTTAGGCGCTCGGACGGGTATATACTTC. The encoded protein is CASSLGARTGIYF.

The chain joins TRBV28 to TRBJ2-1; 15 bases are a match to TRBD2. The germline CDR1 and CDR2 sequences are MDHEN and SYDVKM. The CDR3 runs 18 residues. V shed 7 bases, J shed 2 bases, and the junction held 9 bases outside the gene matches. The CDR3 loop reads CASTRTSGRAVTYNEQFF. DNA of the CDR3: TGTGCCAGCACCCGGACTAGCGGGAGGGCCGTGACCTACAATGAGCAGTTCTTC.